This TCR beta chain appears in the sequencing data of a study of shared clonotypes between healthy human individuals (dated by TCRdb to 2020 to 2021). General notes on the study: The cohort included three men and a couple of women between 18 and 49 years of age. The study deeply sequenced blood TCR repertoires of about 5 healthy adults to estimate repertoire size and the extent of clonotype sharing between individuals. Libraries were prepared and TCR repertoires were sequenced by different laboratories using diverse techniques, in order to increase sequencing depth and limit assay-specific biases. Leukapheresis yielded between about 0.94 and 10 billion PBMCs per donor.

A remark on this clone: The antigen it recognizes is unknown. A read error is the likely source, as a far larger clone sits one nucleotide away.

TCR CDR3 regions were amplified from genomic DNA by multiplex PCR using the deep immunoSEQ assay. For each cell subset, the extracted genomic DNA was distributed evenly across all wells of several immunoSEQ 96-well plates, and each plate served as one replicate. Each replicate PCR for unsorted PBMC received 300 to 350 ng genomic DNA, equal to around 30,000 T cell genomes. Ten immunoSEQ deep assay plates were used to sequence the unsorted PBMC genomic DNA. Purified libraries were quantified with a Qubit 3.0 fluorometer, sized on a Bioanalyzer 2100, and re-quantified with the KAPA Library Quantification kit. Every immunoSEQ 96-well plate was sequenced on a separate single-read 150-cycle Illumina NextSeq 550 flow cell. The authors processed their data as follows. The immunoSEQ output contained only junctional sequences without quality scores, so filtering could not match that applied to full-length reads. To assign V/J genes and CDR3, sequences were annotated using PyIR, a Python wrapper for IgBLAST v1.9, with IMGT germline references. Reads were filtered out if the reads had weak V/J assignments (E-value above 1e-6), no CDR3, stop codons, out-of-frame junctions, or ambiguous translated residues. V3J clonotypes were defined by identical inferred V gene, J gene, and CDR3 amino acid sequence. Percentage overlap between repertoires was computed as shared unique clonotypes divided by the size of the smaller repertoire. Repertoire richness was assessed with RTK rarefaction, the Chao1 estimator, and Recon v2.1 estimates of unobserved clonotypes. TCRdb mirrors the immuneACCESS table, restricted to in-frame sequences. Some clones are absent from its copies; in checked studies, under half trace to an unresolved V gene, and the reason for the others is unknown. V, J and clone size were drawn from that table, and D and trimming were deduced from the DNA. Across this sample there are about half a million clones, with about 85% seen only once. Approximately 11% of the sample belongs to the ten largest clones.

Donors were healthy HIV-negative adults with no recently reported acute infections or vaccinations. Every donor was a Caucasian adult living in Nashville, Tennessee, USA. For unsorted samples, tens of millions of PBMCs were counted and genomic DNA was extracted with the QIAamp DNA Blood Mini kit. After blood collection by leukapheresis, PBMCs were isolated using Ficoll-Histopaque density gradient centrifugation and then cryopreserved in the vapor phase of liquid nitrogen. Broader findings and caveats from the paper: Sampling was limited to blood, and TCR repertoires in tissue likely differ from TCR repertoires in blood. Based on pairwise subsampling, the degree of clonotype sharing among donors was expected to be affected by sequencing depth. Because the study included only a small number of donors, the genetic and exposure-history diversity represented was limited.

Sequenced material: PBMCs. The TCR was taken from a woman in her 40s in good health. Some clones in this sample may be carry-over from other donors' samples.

The nucleotides are TGTGCCAGCAGTCCAGAACTAGTTTCCGGGGAGCTGTTTTTT. Translated, it reads CASSPELVSGELFF. Recombination connected TRBV27 to TRBJ2-2; D gene: possibly TRBD2, on 5 matching bases. The junction carries 13 bases between V and J, which are trimmed by 5 bases and 6 bases respectively. CDR1 MNHEY and CDR2 SMNVEV were looked up in the germline V gene (reference sequence). Reading from cysteine to phenylalanine, the CDR3 counts 14 amino acids. Here the CDR3 DNA is all that survives: 42 bases in frame from base 1.